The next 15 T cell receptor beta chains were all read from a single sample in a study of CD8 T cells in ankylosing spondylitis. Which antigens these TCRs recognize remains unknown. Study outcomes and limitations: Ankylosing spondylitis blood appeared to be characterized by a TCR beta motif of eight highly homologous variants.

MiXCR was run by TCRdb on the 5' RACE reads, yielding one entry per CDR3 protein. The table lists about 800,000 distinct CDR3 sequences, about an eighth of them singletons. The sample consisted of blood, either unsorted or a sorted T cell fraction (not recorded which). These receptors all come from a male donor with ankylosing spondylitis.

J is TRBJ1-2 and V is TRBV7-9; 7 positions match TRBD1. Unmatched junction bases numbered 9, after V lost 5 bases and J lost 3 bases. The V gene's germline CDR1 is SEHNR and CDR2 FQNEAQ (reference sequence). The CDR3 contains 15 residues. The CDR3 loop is CASSLGTGDDYGYTF. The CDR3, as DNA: TGTGCCAGCAGCCTCGGTACAGGGGATGACTATGGCTACACCTTC.

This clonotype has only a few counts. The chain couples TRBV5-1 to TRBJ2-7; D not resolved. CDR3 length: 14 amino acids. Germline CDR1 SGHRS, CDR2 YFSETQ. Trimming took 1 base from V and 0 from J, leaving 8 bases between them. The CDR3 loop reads CASSLWTRSYEQYF. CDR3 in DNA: TGCGCCAGCAGCTTGTGGACGCGCTCCTACGAGCAGTACTTC.

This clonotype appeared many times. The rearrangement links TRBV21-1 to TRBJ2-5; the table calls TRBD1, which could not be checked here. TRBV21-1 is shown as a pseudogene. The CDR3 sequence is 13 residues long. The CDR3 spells CASSGTAEETQYF. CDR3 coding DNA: TGTGCCAGCAGCGGGACAGCTGAAGAGACCCAGTACTTC.

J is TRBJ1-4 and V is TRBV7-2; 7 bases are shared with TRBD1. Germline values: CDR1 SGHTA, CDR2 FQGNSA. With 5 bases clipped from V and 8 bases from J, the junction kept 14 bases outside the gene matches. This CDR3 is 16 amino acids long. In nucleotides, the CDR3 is TGTGCCAGCAGCCATCATCAGGACAGGTTCGGGGAAAAACTGTTTTTT. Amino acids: CASSHHQDRFGEKLFF.

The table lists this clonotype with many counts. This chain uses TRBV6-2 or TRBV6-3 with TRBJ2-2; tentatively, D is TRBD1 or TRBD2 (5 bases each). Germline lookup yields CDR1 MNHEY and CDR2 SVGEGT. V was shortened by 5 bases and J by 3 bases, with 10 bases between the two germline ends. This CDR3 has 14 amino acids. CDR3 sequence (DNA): TGTGCCAGCAGTGTGGGACCTTACACCGGGGAGCTGTTTTTT. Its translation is CASSVGPYTGELFF.

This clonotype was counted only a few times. The CDR3 sequence: CASSLQGREAFF. In DNA, the CDR3 is TGTGCCAGCAGCCTTCAGGGGAGGGAAGCTTTCTTT. This chain joins TRBV13 and TRBJ1-1; D is possibly TRBD1 (6 bases). The germline V gene has CDR1 PRHDT and CDR2 FYEKMQ (reference sequence). The V gene lost 5 bases and the J gene lost 8 bases, with 12 bases spanning the gap. The CDR3 covers 12 residues. The variable domain in full, completed from reference TRBV13 and TRBJ1-1, reads AAGVIQSPRHLIKEKRETATLKCYPIPRHDTVYWYQQGPGQDPQFLISFYEKMQSDKGSIPDRFSAQQFSDYHSELNMSSLELGDSALYFCASSLQGREAFFGQGTRLTVV.

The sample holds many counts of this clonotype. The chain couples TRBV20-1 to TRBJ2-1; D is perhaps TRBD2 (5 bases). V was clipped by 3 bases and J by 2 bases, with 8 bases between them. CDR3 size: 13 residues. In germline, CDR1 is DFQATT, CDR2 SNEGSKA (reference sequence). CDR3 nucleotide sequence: TGCAGTGCTAGCCCGGGGACCTACAATGAGCAGTTCTTC. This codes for CSASPGTYNEQFF.

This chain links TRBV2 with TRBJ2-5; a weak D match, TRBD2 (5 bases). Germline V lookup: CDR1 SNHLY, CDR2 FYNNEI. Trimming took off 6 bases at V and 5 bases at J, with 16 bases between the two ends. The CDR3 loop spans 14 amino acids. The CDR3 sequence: CASRSLEVKETQYF. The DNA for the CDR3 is TGTGCCAGCAGATCACTAGAAGTAAAGGAGACCCAGTACTTC.

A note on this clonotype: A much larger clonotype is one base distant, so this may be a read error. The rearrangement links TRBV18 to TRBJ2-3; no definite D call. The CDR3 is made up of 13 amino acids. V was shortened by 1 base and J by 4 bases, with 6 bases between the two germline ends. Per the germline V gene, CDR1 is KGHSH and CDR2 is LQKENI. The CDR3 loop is CASSPQAADTQYF. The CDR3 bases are TGTGCCAGCTCACCACAGGCAGCAGATACGCAGTATTTT.

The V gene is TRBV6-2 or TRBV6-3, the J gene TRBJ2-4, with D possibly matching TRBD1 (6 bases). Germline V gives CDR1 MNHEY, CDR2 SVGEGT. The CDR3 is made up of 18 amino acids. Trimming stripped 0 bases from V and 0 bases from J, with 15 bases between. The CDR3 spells CASSYSSIGQLAKNIQYF. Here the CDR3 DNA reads TGTGCCAGCAGTTACTCGAGTATAGGACAGCTAGCCAAAAACATTCAGTACTTC.

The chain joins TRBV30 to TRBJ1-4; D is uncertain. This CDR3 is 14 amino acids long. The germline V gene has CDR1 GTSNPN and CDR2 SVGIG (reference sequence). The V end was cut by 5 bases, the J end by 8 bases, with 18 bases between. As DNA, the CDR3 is TGTGCCTGGGCGTCTCGGGGAGCGGGGGAAAAACTGTTTTTT. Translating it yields CAWASRGAGEKLFF.

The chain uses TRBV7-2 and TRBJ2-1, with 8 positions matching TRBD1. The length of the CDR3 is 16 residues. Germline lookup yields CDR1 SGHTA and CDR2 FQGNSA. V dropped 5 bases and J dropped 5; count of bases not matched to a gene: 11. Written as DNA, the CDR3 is TGTGCCAGCAGCCGCAAGGACAGGGCTTTTCACAATGAGCAGTTCTTC. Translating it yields CASSRKDRAFHNEQFF.

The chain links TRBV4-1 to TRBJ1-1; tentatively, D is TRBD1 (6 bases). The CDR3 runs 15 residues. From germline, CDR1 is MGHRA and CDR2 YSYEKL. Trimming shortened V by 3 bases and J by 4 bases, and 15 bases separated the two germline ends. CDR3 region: CASSQLTGSITEAFF. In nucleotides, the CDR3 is TGCGCCAGCAGCCAGCTGACAGGTAGCATCACTGAAGCTTTCTTT.

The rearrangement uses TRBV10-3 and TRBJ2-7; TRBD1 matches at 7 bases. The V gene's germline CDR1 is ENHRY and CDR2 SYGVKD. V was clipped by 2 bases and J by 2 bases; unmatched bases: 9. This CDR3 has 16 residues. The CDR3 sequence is CAISEIPGQRTYEQYF. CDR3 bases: TGTGCCATCAGTGAGATCCCGGGACAGAGAACCTACGAGCAGTACTTC.

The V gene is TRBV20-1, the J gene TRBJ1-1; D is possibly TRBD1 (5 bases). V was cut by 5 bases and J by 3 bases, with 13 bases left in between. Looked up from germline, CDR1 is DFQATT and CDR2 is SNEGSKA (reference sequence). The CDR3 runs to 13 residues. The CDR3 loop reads CSACRDGDTEAFF. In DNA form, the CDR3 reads TGCAGTGCTTGCAGGGACGGAGACACTGAAGCTTTCTTT.